This T cell receptor beta chain was captured in a study of siplizumab effects on memory and regulatory T cells. Assay: immunoSEQ multiplex PCR; the TCRdb copy retains only in-frame clones and omits some. The repertoire holds around 110,000 clones, with approximately 94% as singletons. CDR1 is SSHAT, CDR2 FNYEAQ, per germline (reference sequence). The V gene end was trimmed by 0 bases and the J gene end by 7 bases; junction bases not matched to a gene: 3. The CDR3 consists of 15 residues. The V gene is TRBV7-7, the J gene TRBJ2-1, with TRBD2 identical over 10 bases. The receptor's source is a human donor in good health. Sequencing input: non-Treg CD4+ T cells sorted from blood. The CDR3 bases are TGTGCCAGCAGCTTAGCTAGCGGGGGGACGAATGAGCAGTTCTTC. It codes for CASSLASGGTNEQFF.